This entry lists 5 T cell receptor beta chains sequenced from one sample in a study of identical twins. TCRdb independently ran MiXCR on the 5' RACE reads; one entry per CDR3 protein. Here the sample spans approximately 890,000 distinct CDR3 sequences, approximately 13% being singletons. These data are also associated with another study on yellow fever vaccine responses in identical twins.

Sequenced sample: PBMCs. These receptors all stem from a woman between 18 and 30 years old in good health.

This clonotype was observed a few times. This chain uses TRBV3-1 with TRBJ2-1; 7 bases are shared with TRBD1. CDR1 LGHDT and CDR2 YNNKEL come from the germline V gene (reference sequence). V gave up 4 bases and J gave up 9 bases; unmatched junction bases: 15. The CDR3 spans 16 residues. The DNA for the CDR3 is TGTGCCAGCAGCCCTAAGGCAGGACAGGCCCACGGTGAGCAGTTCTTC. Its translation: CASSPKAGQAHGEQFF.

The genes are TRBV6-2 or TRBV6-3 and TRBJ2-7; 8 bases are shared with TRBD2. CDR3 length equals 15 residues. J was trimmed by 2 bases and V by 5 bases; bases with no gene match: 8. Germline CDR1 is MNHEY and CDR2 is SVGEGT. The CDR3, as DNA: TGTGCCAGCAGTCCCATGTTAGCGGGAACCTACGAGCAGTACTTC. This sequence encodes CASSPMLAGTYEQYF.

The rearrangement links TRBV4-2 to TRBJ2-7; D gene uncertain. Trimming left V 0 bases short and J 3 bases short, with 18 bases between. Germline loops: CDR1 LGHNA, CDR2 YNFKEQ. The CDR3 contains 17 residues. CDR3 sequence reads: CASSQDPHSLGYYEQYF. The DNA for the CDR3 is TGTGCCAGCAGCCAAGATCCCCACAGCCTGGGGTACTACGAGCAGTACTTC.

The chain links TRBV6-2 or TRBV6-3 to TRBJ2-1, with D perhaps TRBD2 (6 bases). Trimming left V 2 bases short and J 2 bases short, with 10 bases between. The CDR3 contains 15 residues. The germline CDR1 and CDR2 sequences are MNHEY and SVGEGT. The CDR3 spells CASSYLGGTYNEQFF. The CDR3, as DNA: TGTGCCAGCAGTTACCTGGGGGGAACCTACAATGAGCAGTTCTTC.

This clonotype was found many times. The chain has TRBV5-1 and TRBJ2-5; 7 nucleotides match TRBD1. Germline V gene sequence: CDR1 SGHRS, CDR2 YFSETQ. V shed 6 bases and J 2 bases; nucleotides not matched to a gene: 4. The CDR3 length is 13 residues. CDR3 nucleotide sequence: TGCGCCAGCACCAGGGACAGTCAAGAGACCCAGTACTTC. It translates to CASTRDSQETQYF.